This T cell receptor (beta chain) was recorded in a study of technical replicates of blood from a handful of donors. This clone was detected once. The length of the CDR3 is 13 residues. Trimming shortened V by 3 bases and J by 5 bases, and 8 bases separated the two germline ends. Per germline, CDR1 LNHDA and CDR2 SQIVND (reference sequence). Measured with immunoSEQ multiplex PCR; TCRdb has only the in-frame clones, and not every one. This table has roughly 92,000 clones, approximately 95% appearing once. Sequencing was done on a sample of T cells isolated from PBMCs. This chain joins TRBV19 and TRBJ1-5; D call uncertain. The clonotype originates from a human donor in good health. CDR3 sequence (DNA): TGTGCCAGTAGTATCATACTAGATCAGCCCCAGCATTTT. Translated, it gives CASSIILDQPQHF.